This T cell receptor (beta chain) was documented in a study of T cells after yellow fever vaccination. This clonotype was detected only a few times. V lost 5 bases, J lost 3 bases, and 11 bases lay in between. CDR1 and CDR2 (germline): LNHNV, YYDKDF (reference sequence). The CDR3 extends over 14 amino acids. TCRdb reprocessed the 5' RACE reads with MiXCR, giving one entry per CDR3 protein. This table has about 85,000 distinct CDR3 sequences, about 14% appearing once. Sequenced material: CD8+ T cells not binding an NS4B(214-222) dextramer, sorted from PBMCs, taken 21 days after the first yellow fever vaccination. The chain combines TRBV15 with TRBJ2-1; a weak D match, TRBD2 (6 bases). The sequence came from a man younger than 30 who received the YFV17D yellow fever vaccine. The CDR3 sequence: CATSPGGNYNEQFF. CDR3 DNA: TGTGCCACCAGCCCTGGGGGGAACTACAATGAGCAGTTCTTC.